This T cell receptor (beta chain) originates from a study of OX40 agonist ivuxolimab in advanced cancers. Study-level information: Given to patients was ivuxolimab, an agonistic anti-OX40 (CD134) antibody. Study-wide results and caveats: Among patients with partial responses at 0.1-3.0 mg/kg, clonal expansion was among the lowest. Low normalized T-cell clonal expansion was also seen in some nonresponders. Clonal expansion by week 6 occurred in CD4+ and CD8+ blood T cells (at 0.1 to 3.0 mg/kg).

Concerning this clone: Its antigen is unknown.

Data came from immunoSEQ multiplex PCR; TCRdb stores just in-frame clones and leaves some out. The sample consists of roughly 50,000 clones, about 89% of them appearing once. Material: CD4+ or CD8+ T cells sorted from blood, obtained in a trial of the OX40 agonist ivuxolimab. The source of this sequence is an adult with an advanced solid tumor such as melanoma, head and neck, liver or kidney cancer.

CDR3 in DNA: TGTGCCAGTAGGGGTCTTTTGAACACTGAAGCTTTCTTT. Amino acids: CASRGLLNTEAFF. The J gene is TRBJ1-1, the V gene TRBV25-1; TRBD1 is a possible D gene (5 bases). Germline V gene data show CDR1 as MGHDK and CDR2 as SYGVNS. CDR3 length: 13 amino acids. The V gene lost 9 bases and the J gene lost 0 bases, with 11 bases spanning the gap.